This T cell receptor beta chain was recovered during a study of identifying expanded T cells in peripheral blood. CDR3 length equals 14 residues. J gave up 2 bases and V 5 bases, and 6 bases lay outside the gene matches. Per germline, CDR1 SGHRS and CDR2 YFSETQ. Study-level points and caveats: Across healthy donors, higher total template counts meant significantly greater approximately two-week count variance. Roughly 1.2 clones differed between technical replicates, versus about 15 and 19 over time.

TCRdb's table, derived via immunoSEQ multiplex PCR, lists solely in-frame clones and lacks some. The table has some 76,000 clones, almost 90% seen once. As concerns this clone: Its target is unknown.

The chain is built from TRBV5-1 and TRBJ2-7; 8 bases line up with TRBD2. The receptor's source is a person between 18 and 75 years old in good health. The specimen sequenced was blood. CDR3 region: CASSSGLGTYEQYF. In DNA, the CDR3 is TGCGCCAGCAGTTCGGGACTAGGTACCTACGAGCAGTACTTC.